The entry below describes one T cell receptor beta chain. The antigen is not known. The primer mix had 60 Vbeta and 13 Jbeta primers. The assay was immunoSEQ multiplex PCR, and TCRdb's table has in-frame clones only and misses some. This table holds 100,000 to 150,000 clones, about four fifths found once. V dropped 5 bases and J dropped 6; count of bases not matched to a gene: 1. CDR3 length equals 11 residues. The V gene's germline CDR1 is DFQATT and CDR2 SNEGSKA (reference sequence). This entry belongs to a study of cytomegalovirus exposure and HLA in healthy donors. Study-wide points: Sequencing depth roughly uniform across donors was assumed in presence/absence analyses. Earlier analysis found most TCR beta V segments productive about 87% or about 30% of the time. Reportedly, cytomegalovirus status was diagnosed with high sensitivity and specificity.

The TCR comes from a woman aged 35 to 49 in good health and CMV-seronegative. The chain combines TRBV20-1 with TRBJ1-2; 9 bases align to TRBD1. Material: PBMCs. CDR3 nucleotide sequence: TGCAGTGCTGGGGACAGGGATGGCTACACCTTC. Its translation: CSAGDRDGYTF.